What follows are 15 T cell receptor beta chains derived from one specimen sequenced in a study of blood T cell repertoires in COVID-19. Sequenced by immunoSEQ multiplex PCR; TCRdb stores in-frame clones only, minus some. The repertoire holds about 190,000 clones, with 70% to 85% as singletons. Sequences were obtained from PBMCs or T cells enriched from blood (not recorded which). These receptor sequences come from a woman in her 30s who had recovered from COVID-19.

V and J are TRBV7-9 and TRBJ1-2; 7 nucleotides match TRBD1. The CDR3 contains 11 residues. Germline values: CDR1 SEHNR, CDR2 FQNEAQ (reference sequence). The V and J ends lost 5 bases and 8 bases, in that order; junction bases with no gene match: 2. This CDR3 is CASSKDRGYTF. The CDR3 coding sequence is TGTGCCAGCAGCAAGGACAGGGGCTACACCTTC.

The chain is built from TRBV14 and TRBJ1-1; 7 bases map to TRBD1. The germline V gene has CDR1 SGHDN and CDR2 FVKESK. The trim removed 3 bases at V and 1 base at J, leaving 8 bases unmatched. CDR3 size: 16 residues. In nucleotides, the CDR3 is TGTGCCAGCAGCCAGGACCGGGGACAGAGGAACACTGAAGCTTTCTTT. Residues: CASSQDRGQRNTEAFF.

The chain joins TRBV20-1 to TRBJ1-2; no firm D call. The CDR3 spans 12 residues. The V end was cut by 3 bases, the J end by 0 bases, with 5 bases between. Germline CDR1 reads DFQATT; CDR2 reads SNEGSKA (reference sequence). In DNA, the CDR3 is TGCAGTGCTAGTCTACCTAACTATGGCTACACCTTC. Its translation: CSASLPNYGYTF.

The rearrangement joins TRBV6-5 to TRBJ1-1; D is unresolved. The CDR3 spans 12 residues. Germline CDR1 MNHEY, CDR2 SVGAGI. The V end was cut by 7 bases, the J end by 5 bases, with 11 bases between. The CDR3 nucleotides are TGTGCCAGCACTAGGTGGGTGACTGAAGCTTTCTTT. Translated, it gives CASTRWVTEAFF.

The V gene is TRBV11-2, the J gene TRBJ1-2, with D perhaps TRBD1 (6 bases). CDR3 size: 13 residues. From germline, CDR1 is SGHAT and CDR2 FQNNGV. The germline V and J ends were trimmed by 2 bases and 3 bases, with 7 bases remaining between them. This CDR3 is CASSLQGYYGYTF. In nucleotides, the CDR3 is TGTGCCAGCAGCTTACAGGGGTACTATGGCTACACCTTC. Complete variable domain (other parts from reference TRBV11-2 and TRBJ1-2): EAGVAQSPRYKIIEKRQSVAFWCNPISGHATLYWYQQILGQGPKLLIQFQNNGVVDDSQLPKDRFSAERLKGVDSTLKIQPAKLEDSAVYLCASSLQGYYGYTFGSGTRLTVV.

This sequence joins TRBV19 and TRBJ2-7; possible D gene TRBD2, 6 bases. Germline V gene data show CDR1 as LNHDA and CDR2 as SQIVND (reference sequence). The CDR3 length is 14 residues. Trimming took 3 bases from V and 2 from J, leaving 11 bases between them. For the CDR3, the DNA is TGTGCCAGTAGTATGGGTAGCGGAGCCTACGAGCAGTACTTC. Amino acid sequence: CASSMGSGAYEQYF. The full variable domain, completed using reference TRBV19 and TRBJ2-7, is DGGITQSPKYLFRKEGQNVTLSCEQNLNHDAMYWYRQDPGQGLRLIYYSQIVNDFQKGDIAEGYSVSREKKESFPLTVTSAQKNPTAFYLCASSMGSGAYEQYFGPGTRLTVT.

Many counts were recorded for this clone. This chain's CDR3 is CASSTPGGNQEQYF. In DNA form, the CDR3 reads TGTGCCAGTAGTACCCCAGGCGGGAACCAGGAGCAGTACTTC. This chain connects TRBV19 to TRBJ2-7, with a tentative D call TRBD2 (6 bases). The CDR3 contains 14 residues. V gave up 4 bases and J gave up 7 bases, with 17 bases separating them. Germline lookup yields CDR1 LNHDA and CDR2 SQIVND (reference sequence). Together with reference TRBV19 and TRBJ2-7, the CDR3 gives the full variable domain: DGGITQSPKYLFRKEGQNVTLSCEQNLNHDAMYWYRQDPGQGLRLIYYSQIVNDFQKGDIAEGYSVSREKKESFPLTVTSAQKNPTAFYLCASSTPGGNQEQYFGPGTRLTVT.

The CDR3 DNA follows: TGTGCCAGCACCGTGAATGATCAGGGGTTCTATGGCTACACCTTC. Protein: CASTVNDQGFYGYTF. J is TRBJ1-2 and V is TRBV6-6, with a weak D call TRBD1 (6 bases). The CDR3 length is 15 residues. Trimming cost V 7 bases and J 4 bases, with 19 bases left between them. CDR1 is MNHNY, CDR2 SVGAGI, per germline (reference sequence).

The chain links TRBV5-1 to TRBJ1-6; D call uncertain. From germline, CDR1 is SGHRS and CDR2 YFSETQ. The CDR3 spans 14 residues. V dropped 4 bases and J dropped 9 bases, with 14 bases sitting between them. In nucleotides, the CDR3 is TGCGCCAGCAGCACAGTCCCAGGAGGTTCACCCCTCCACTTT. The encoded protein is CASSTVPGGSPLHF.

The V call is TRBV6-1, the J call TRBJ1-5, with D possibly TRBD1 on 6 matching bases. The CDR3 consists of 17 residues. Trimming took 1 base from V and 3 from J, leaving 16 bases between them. Germline loops: CDR1 MNHNS, CDR2 SASEGT. The CDR3 region has the DNA TGTGCCAGCAGTGAAGAGACCGGACAGCGACCCAATCAGCCCCAGCATTTT. Translated: CASSEETGQRPNQPQHF.

This chain joins TRBV7-9 and TRBJ1-5; 9 bases line up with TRBD1. The CDR3 loop spans 15 amino acids. Germline CDR1 SEHNR, CDR2 FQNEAQ (reference sequence). V gave up 5 bases and J gave up 6 bases; unmatched junction bases: 8. In DNA form, the CDR3 reads TGTGCCAGCAGCCAGGGACAGGGCCCCGGTCAGCCCCAGCATTTT. This encodes CASSQGQGPGQPQHF.

This chain's CDR3 is CASSLRRSGGTEAFF. The CDR3 coding sequence is TGTGCCAGCAGCCTCAGGAGGTCGGGGGGCACTGAAGCTTTCTTT. V and J are TRBV11-2 and TRBJ1-1, with a tentative D call TRBD1 (5 bases). The V end lost 5 bases, the J end lost 4 bases, and 17 bases lay between the germline ends. The germline V gene encodes CDR1 SGHAT and CDR2 FQNNGV. This CDR3 has 15 residues.

The chain is built from TRBV6-5 and TRBJ1-3, with D perhaps TRBD1 (5 bases). Germline V gene sequence: CDR1 MNHEY, CDR2 SVGAGI. V lost 5 bases to trimming and J lost 0 bases, with 11 bases between them. The CDR3 contains 15 residues. CDR3: CASSPGLNSGNTIYF. CDR3 bases: TGTGCCAGCAGTCCGGGACTTAACTCTGGAAACACCATATATTTT.

This chain uses TRBV7-2 with TRBJ1-2; D remains ambiguous. Trimming left V 4 bases short and J 5 bases short, with 14 bases between. The CDR3 covers 14 residues. Germline V CDR1 and CDR2: SGHTA, FQGNSA. The CDR3 region is CASSSPGLGYGYTF. As DNA, the CDR3 is TGTGCCAGCAGCTCACCGGGATTGGGGTATGGCTACACCTTC.

The V gene is TRBV9, the J gene TRBJ2-3, with 10 positions matching TRBD1. This CDR3 comprises 19 residues. CDR1 is SGDLS and CDR2 is YYNGEE in the germline V gene. The J segment lost 0 bases and the V segment lost 0 bases, leaving 10 bases of the junction unmatched. CDR3 nucleotide sequence: TGTGCCAGCAGCGTAGCGGGGGAGGGACAGGGGCAAAGCACAGATACGCAGTATTTT. Translation: CASSVAGEGQGQSTDTQYF.